Sequencing of this T cell receptor beta chain was carried out in a study of blood T cell repertoires in COVID-19. Turning to the study itself: The United States, Italy and Spain were the sources of the acute and convalescent COVID-19 samples.

Per the original methods: The authors estimated nucleated cell counts from reference gene primer amplification. Here immunoSEQ multiplex PCR was the method, and the copy in TCRdb shows in-frame clones only, minus some. V and J calls plus clone size are reproduced from that table; the DNA served to infer D and trimming. The table records over 35,000 clones, about 88% of them present only once. V shed 5 bases, J shed 5 bases, and the junction held 16 bases outside the gene matches. CDR3 length: 17 residues. The germline CDR1 and CDR2 sequences are LNHDA and SQIVND (reference sequence). This clone appeared once.

Specimen: peripheral blood. This chain links TRBV19 with TRBJ2-7, with TRBD1 identical over 9 bases. This TCR was sampled from a man aged 70 or older with active COVID-19. As DNA, the CDR3 is TGTGCCAGTAGTGCCCCGAGACGGGACAGGGCGTCCCACGAGCAGTACTTC. Translating gives CASSAPRRDRASHEQYF.